The clone carrying this TCR beta chain was detected many times. Its antigen is still unknown. This record belongs to a study of T-cell reconstitution after alpha-beta-depleted transplantation in children. The authors prepared the TCRbeta library with unique molecular identifiers. TCRdb ran MiXCR on the PCR reads and lists one entry per CDR3 protein. The sample yields almost 250,000 distinct CDR3 sequences, about 25% seen once. There are 14 residues in the CDR3. The V gene lost 1 base and the J gene lost 2 bases, with 9 bases spanning the gap. CDR1 is MGHDK, CDR2 SYGVNS, per germline. Study-wide results and limits: Recipient T cells and thymic progenitors that survived were the source of the high TCRbeta diversity seen at day 60 in some patients. One year after transplant, T-cell counts and diversity came mostly from newly produced T cells. In patients about two months after transplant, alpha-beta T cells reportedly arose from several hundred expanded graft clones.

Sample: PBMCs, taken before TCRalphabeta/CD19-depleted stem cell transplant. This chain joins TRBV25-1 and TRBJ2-7, with D hard to call. The sequence was collected from a girl under 10 years old with Fanconi anemia, due to receive a stem cell transplant. This CDR3 reads CASSEFRNPYEQYF. CDR3 in DNA: TGTGCCAGCAGTGAATTCCGCAACCCCTACGAGCAGTACTTC.